These 19 T cell receptor beta chains originate from one sample sequenced in a study of T cell repertoires in ileal Crohn's disease (dated by TCRdb to between 2018 and 2021). The library was generated by the immunoSEQ multiplex PCR assay. TCRdb retrieved this table from immuneACCESS and kept in-frame rearrangements only. Not all clones are present; in checked studies, unresolved V genes account for under half, and no reason is known for the remainder. Here the sample has more than 4,000 clones; over 60% occur a single time. The ten largest clonotypes hold 15% to 20% of the sample. The sample was ileal tissue. All receptors come from an adult with Crohn's disease.

The V and J genes are TRBV6-5 and TRBJ2-6, with D possibly being TRBD2 (7 bases). V lost 2 bases and J lost 4, with 9 bases in between. From germline, CDR1 is MNHEY and CDR2 SVGAGI. This CDR3 is 15 amino acids long. The CDR3, as DNA: TGTGCCAGCAGTTACAGGGGGGGCGGGGCCAACGTCCTGACTTTC. It codes for CASSYRGGGANVLTF.

CDR3 bases: TGTGCCAGCTCACTCCTCCCGACTAGAGCGAACACCGGGGAGCTGTTTTTT. Amino acids: CASSLLPTRANTGELFF. The chain carries TRBV18 and TRBJ2-2; perhaps TRBD2 as D (6 bases). This CDR3 contains 17 residues. Germline V gives CDR1 KGHSH, CDR2 LQKENI. Deletions cut 4 bases from V and 0 bases from J, with 15 bases between.

The table lists this clone with a count of one. The gene calls are TRBV7-2 and TRBJ1-6; TRBD1 agrees at 8 bases. The ends lost 5 bases at V and 8 bases at J; junction bases unmatched: 8. Germline loops: CDR1 SGHTA, CDR2 FQGNSA. This CDR3 comprises 15 residues. In nucleotides, the CDR3 is TGTGCCAGCAGCACCCGGACAGGGAGTGATTCACCCCTCCACTTT. It translates to CASSTRTGSDSPLHF. The whole variable domain, remainder taken from reference TRBV7-2 and TRBJ1-6, is GAGVSQSPSNKVTEKGKDVELRCDPISGHTALYWYRQSLGQGLEFLIYFQGNSAPDKSGLPSDRFSAERTGGSVSTLTIQRTQQEDSAVYLCASSTRTGSDSPLHFGNGTRLTVT.

This chain joins TRBV2 and TRBJ2-5; 9 bases agree with TRBD1. The J call may be faulty, since TRBJ2-7 better matches the DNA end. CDR1 SNHLY and CDR2 FYNNEI come from the germline V gene. There are 13 residues in the CDR3. CDR3: CASRDRGSYEQYF. For the CDR3, the DNA is TGTGCCAGCAGGGACAGGGGCTCCTACGAGCAGTACTTC.

The chain carries TRBV29-1 and TRBJ2-7; tentatively, D is TRBD1 (7 bases). The germline CDR1 and CDR2 sequences are SQVTM and ANQGSEA. The V end lost 8 bases, the J end lost 2 bases, and 13 bases lay between the germline ends. The CDR3 is 12 amino acids. The CDR3 loop is CSCGTAPYEQYF. CDR3 in DNA: TGCAGCTGCGGGACAGCCCCCTACGAGCAGTACTTC.

The chain couples TRBV10-3 to TRBJ2-5, with 9 bases matching TRBD2. The J call may be incorrect, as the DNA end agrees better with TRBJ2-7. Germline V gives CDR1 ENHRY, CDR2 SYGVKD. The CDR3 loop spans 15 amino acids. For the CDR3, the DNA is TGTGCCATCAGTGGCTCGGCGGGAGGGAGATACGAGCAGTACTTC. This encodes CAISGSAGGRYEQYF.

CDR3 protein: CAISGQSASTDTQYF. As DNA, the CDR3 is TGTGCCATCAGTGGACAGTCCGCTAGCACAGATACGCAGTATTTT. This chain connects TRBV10-3 to TRBJ2-3, with a weak D call TRBD1 (5 bases). The CDR3 totals 15 residues. Germline CDR1 and CDR2: ENHRY and SYGVKD. The ends were cut back, 4 bases at V and 0 bases at J, with 11 bases in the middle.

V and J are TRBV9 and TRBJ2-3; 7 nucleotides line up with TRBD2. Germline assignment: CDR1 SGDLS and CDR2 YYNGEE. The CDR3 consists of 18 residues. The ends lost 0 bases at V and 1 base at J; junction bases unmatched: 11. Here the CDR3 DNA reads TGTGCCAGCAGCGTAGGGGCGGGAGTTTCTCTTGGCACAGATACGCAGTATTTT. Amino acids: CASSVGAGVSLGTDTQYF. Looking up the rest from reference TRBV9 and TRBJ2-3 gives the full variable domain: DSGVTQTPKHLITATGQRVTLRCSPRSGDLSVYWYQQSLDQGLQFLIQYYNGEERAKGNILERFSAQQFPDLHSELNLSSLELGDSALYFCASSVGAGVSLGTDTQYFGPGTRLTVL.

V usage is TRBV27 and J usage is TRBJ1-5; D not resolved. The CDR3 contains 14 residues. Germline CDR1 is MNHEY and CDR2 is SMNVEV (reference sequence). Trimming left V 2 bases short and J 4 bases short, with 9 bases between. CDR3 amino acids: CASSLIGGNQPQHF. The CDR3 nucleotides are TGTGCCAGCAGTTTAATAGGAGGGAATCAGCCCCAGCATTTT.

CDR3 protein: CASSVGQGNGIDGYTF. The CDR3 DNA follows: TGCGCCAGCAGCGTGGGACAGGGTAACGGGATCGATGGCTACACCTTC. The rearrangement uses TRBV5-1 and TRBJ1-2, with TRBD1 matching 9 bases. Losses at the gene ends were 4 bases for V and 6 bases for J; bases not matched to a gene: 13. Germline CDR1 and CDR2: SGHRS and YFSETQ. The CDR3 runs 16 residues.

The V call is TRBV2, the J call TRBJ1-3; tentative D call: TRBD1 (5 bases). Germline-derived CDR1 and CDR2 are SNHLY and FYNNEI. V was cut by 5 bases and J by 0 bases, with 11 bases left in between. The CDR3 covers 15 residues. CDR3 nucleotides: TGTGCCAGCAGTACAGACAGTTACTCTGGAAACACCATATATTTT. Encoded protein: CASSTDSYSGNTIYF.

This clone was counted only a few times. The chain couples TRBV4-1 to TRBJ2-2; possible D gene TRBD1, 5 bases. The V end was cut by 0 bases, the J end by 6 bases, with 14 bases between. The CDR3 loop spans 16 amino acids. CDR1 and CDR2 from the germline V gene are MGHRA and YSYEKL. The CDR3, as DNA: TGCGCCAGCAGCCAAGAAGTACAGGCCCCCTCCGGGGAGCTGTTTTTT. It specifies CASSQEVQAPSGELFF.

V usage is TRBV18 and J usage is TRBJ2-7; D is possibly TRBD2 (6 bases). The V gene's germline CDR1 is KGHSH and CDR2 LQKENI. This CDR3 has 15 residues. Trimming shortened V by 3 bases and J by 6 bases, and 18 bases separated the two germline ends. The CDR3 loop is CASSPLASPGGEQYF. The CDR3 nucleotides read TGTGCCAGCTCACCCCTAGCGTCTCCTGGAGGCGAGCAGTACTTC.

CDR3 residues: CASSPQAGFNQPQHF. CDR3 DNA: TGTGCCAGCTCACCACAGGCAGGTTTCAATCAGCCCCAGCATTTT. The chain employs TRBV18 and TRBJ1-5; D is uncertain. V lost 1 base, J lost 3 bases, and 10 bases lay in between. The CDR3 is 15 residues long. Germline lookup yields CDR1 KGHSH and CDR2 LQKENI.

This clone was detected only a few times. The rearrangement joins TRBV5-1 to TRBJ2-3, with 8 bases aligning to TRBD1. This CDR3 has 14 amino acids. J was trimmed by 4 bases and V by 3 bases; bases with no gene match: 4. The germline V gene has CDR1 SGHRS and CDR2 YFSETQ. The CDR3 is CASSYGQGSDTQYF. Here the CDR3 DNA reads TGCGCCAGCAGCTACGGACAGGGTTCAGATACGCAGTATTTT. The full variable domain, its missing parts supplied by reference TRBV5-1 and TRBJ2-3, is KAGVTQTPRYLIKTRGQQVTLSCSPISGHRSVSWYQQTPGQGLQFLFEYFSETQRNKGNFPGRFSGRQFSNSRSEMNVSTLELGDSALYLCASSYGQGSDTQYFGPGTRLTVL.

This clone has just a few counts. The chain uses TRBV5-1 and TRBJ2-7; D not resolved. V was shortened by 5 bases and J by 3 bases, with 15 bases between the two germline ends. The CDR3 totals 14 residues. Germline assignment: CDR1 SGHRS and CDR2 YFSETQ. CDR3 sequence (DNA): TGCGCCAGCAGTGAACCGGGTCGGAACTACGAGCAGTACTTC. Translating it yields CASSEPGRNYEQYF. The whole variable domain, filled in from reference TRBV5-1 and TRBJ2-7, reads KAGVTQTPRYLIKTRGQQVTLSCSPISGHRSVSWYQQTPGQGLQFLFEYFSETQRNKGNFPGRFSGRQFSNSRSEMNVSTLELGDSALYLCASSEPGRNYEQYFGPGTRLTVT.

This rearrangement joins TRBV7-8 to TRBJ1-5; D possibly corresponds to TRBD1 (5 bases). This CDR3 contains 12 residues. Germline values: CDR1 SGHVS, CDR2 FQNEAQ. The V and J ends lost 5 bases and 6 bases respectively, with 8 bases between them. CDR3 residues: CASSDSFQPQHF. The CDR3 DNA follows: TGTGCCAGCAGCGACAGTTTTCAGCCCCAGCATTTT.

In its sample, this clone was seen a few times. V usage is TRBV19 and J usage is TRBJ1-2, with D hard to call. There are 14 residues in the CDR3. V lost 3 bases to trimming and J lost 2 bases, with 10 bases between them. Per germline, CDR1 LNHDA and CDR2 SQIVND (reference sequence). CDR3 residues: CASSMEADNYGYTF. The CDR3 DNA reads as TGTGCCAGTAGTATGGAGGCAGACAACTATGGCTACACCTTC.

The J gene is TRBJ2-3, the V gene TRBV11-1, with 7 positions matching TRBD2. Trimming cost V 4 bases and J 4 bases; bases outside gene matches: 17. The CDR3 totals 18 residues. Germline lookup yields CDR1 SGHAT and CDR2 FQDESV (reference sequence). CDR3 region: CASSSMIGRAGWPDTQYF. Here the CDR3 DNA reads TGTGCCAGCAGCTCAATGATTGGGAGGGCCGGTTGGCCAGATACGCAGTATTTT.